A selection of T cell receptor beta chains follows, all from one sample in a study of CD8+ T cells in alopecia areata. The assay was immunoSEQ multiplex PCR, and TCRdb's table has in-frame clones only and misses some. The data show 170,000 or so clones, 53% seen once. The specimen was CD8+ T cells sorted from blood, collected at week 24, from a patient treated with tofacitinib. Receptors were obtained from a human donor with alopecia areata. CDR3s include the opening cysteine and the closing phenylalanine or tryptophan. A D gene is named only where the DNA matches it firmly. The size of a clone is reported for some rows only, either as once, few or many, or as a class for expanded clones.

D,size,J,V,DNA,CDR3
TRBD1,NA,TRBJ1-1,TRBV4-3,TGCGCCAGCAGCCCATCGACAGGGGTCACTGAAGCTTTCTTT,CASSPSTGVTEAFF
NA,NA,TRBJ1-2,TRBV30,TGTGCCTGGAGTGTAGGGAGAGGCTACACCTTC,CAWSVGRGYTF
NA,NA,TRBJ1-4,TRBV15,TGTGCCACCAGCAGAGATAGAAATGAAAAACTGTTTTTT,CATSRDRNEKLFF
NA,NA,TRBJ1-4,TRBV30,TGTGCCTGGGGGGCCGGTCGGGAAAAACTGTTTTTT,CAWGAGREKLFF
NA,NA,TRBJ2-1,TRBV6-5,TGTGCCAGCGCTTTGCGGCCCTACAATGAGCAGTTCTTC,CASALRPYNEQFF
NA,few,TRBJ2-2,TRBV15,TGTGCCACCAGCAGAGATGTGACAACGATTAACACCGGGGAGCTGTTTTTT,CATSRDVTTINTGELFF
NA,NA,TRBJ2-2,TRBV4-3,TGCGCCAGCAGCCAAGATTTGGGGGGGAACACCGGGGAGCTGTTTTTT,CASSQDLGGNTGELFF
NA,once,TRBJ2-7,TRBV30,TGTGCCTGGAGCCCCCCGGCAGGGAGGTTCACCTACGAGCAGTACTTC,CAWSPPAGRFTYEQYF
NA,NA,TRBJ2-7,TRBV10-3,TGTGCCATCAGCCCCGACACCCACGAGCAGTACTTC,CAISPDTHEQYF
NA,NA,TRBJ2-3,TRBV5-1,TGCGCCAGCAGCTTGGGGGCAGATACGCAGTATTTT,CASSLGADTQYF
TRBD2,NA,TRBJ2-1,TRBV7-8,TGTGCCAGCAGCCTAGGACTAGCGGGGGGGCTGATTTTCAATGAGCAGTTCTTC,CASSLGLAGGLIFNEQFF
NA,NA,TRBJ1-2,TRBV6-6,TGTGCCAGCAGTTACCCCGAGGGGGATGGCGTATATGGCTACACCTTC,CASSYPEGDGVYGYTF
NA,few,TRBJ2-7,TRBV4-3,TGCGCCAGCAGCCAAGGCAGGGACTACGAGCAGTACTTC,CASSQGRDYEQYF
NA,NA,TRBJ1-1,TRBV7-8,TGTGCCAGCATGAGGCTGAACACTGAAGCTTTCTTT,CASMRLNTEAFF
NA,NA,TRBJ1-1,TRBV9,TGTGCCAGCAGCCCGCGTCGCGGAAGGGACACTGAAGCTTTCTTT,CASSPRRGRDTEAFF
NA,few,TRBJ1-5,TRBV4-1,TGCGCCAGCAGCCAAGAAGGAGGGACCGTCCGCCAGCCCCAGCATTTT,CASSQEGGTVRQPQHF